This record looks at one TCR beta chain sequence and its context. Antigen specificity is unknown. This entry comes from a study of T cells in localized non-small cell lung cancer. Findings of the study overall: It remains possible that heterogeneity exists, since only one tumor region was sequenced.

CDR3 length: 16 amino acids. V was clipped by 0 bases and J by 0 bases, with 11 bases between them. The germline V gene encodes CDR1 LGHNA and CDR2 YNFKEQ. The repertoire was sequenced with immunoSEQ multiplex PCR; TCRdb's copy has only in-frame clones and lacks some. Among around 40,000 clones listed, approximately 80% were seen once. The chain carries TRBV4-2 and TRBJ1-2; D not certain. The source is a man aged 40 to 70 with stage II lung adenocarcinoma. The starting material was PBMCs, obtained before any cancer treatment. CDR3 in DNA: TGTGCCAGCAGCCAAGAGGGCGGTTTGGCTAACTATGGCTACACCTTC. Translation: CASSQEGGLANYGYTF.